Presented here are 19 T cell receptor beta chains from one specimen sequenced in a study of blood T cell repertoires in COVID-19. TCRdb keeps only in-frame clones here, not all; method: immunoSEQ multiplex PCR. The sample records approximately 280,000 clones, approximately 81% being singletons. Sequencing was carried out using PBMCs or T cells enriched from blood (not recorded which). Source of these receptors: a woman between 45 and 60 years old who had recovered from COVID-19.

The chain employs TRBV16 and TRBJ2-1, with D possibly being TRBD2 (6 bases). The V end lost 0 bases, the J end lost 7 bases, and 7 bases lay between the germline ends. Germline values: CDR1 KGHSY, CDR2 FQNENV. There are 13 residues in the CDR3. CDR3 sequence (DNA): TGTGCCAGCAGCCAATCCCGGGGGAATGAGCAGTTCTTC. It yields the protein CASSQSRGNEQFF.

This clone appeared once. Within the sample, other DNA sequences also encode this same CDR3. This sequence joins TRBV6-1 and TRBJ1-3; possible D gene TRBD1, 6 bases. Germline V gene lookup returns CDR1 MNHNS and CDR2 SASEGT. The ends were cut back, 0 bases at V and 5 bases at J, with 8 bases in the middle. The CDR3 has 14 residues. The CDR3 here is CASSEAGGRNTIYF. The CDR3 nucleotides read TGTGCCAGCAGTGAAGCAGGGGGAAGAAACACCATATATTTT.

V gene TRBV5-4 combines with J gene TRBJ2-5, with a possible D match to TRBD2 (5 bases). V dropped 4 bases and J dropped 1 base, with 20 bases sitting between them. CDR3 length: 17 amino acids. In germline, CDR1 is SGHNT, CDR2 YYREEE (reference sequence). The CDR3 loop is CASSQTLRLAFQETQYF. The CDR3 bases are TGTGCCAGCAGCCAAACCCTGCGGCTAGCTTTCCAAGAGACCCAGTACTTC.

This clone was counted only a few times. J is TRBJ2-5 and V is TRBV7-6; TRBD2 might be the D (5 bases). Germline CDR1 SGHVS, CDR2 FNYEAQ. V lost 7 bases, J lost 2 bases, and 8 bases lay in between. The CDR3 spans 12 residues. DNA of the CDR3: TGTGCCAGCACTAGCTGGCAAGAGACCCAGTACTTC. It translates to CASTSWQETQYF.

This rearrangement joins TRBV25-1 to TRBJ2-7, with a possible D match to TRBD1 (6 bases). This CDR3 has 13 residues. The ends were cut back, 6 bases at V and 5 bases at J, with 14 bases in the middle. Germline CDR1 and CDR2: MGHDK and SYGVNS. The CDR3 sequence is CASRQGSRNEQYF. In DNA, the CDR3 is TGTGCCAGCAGACAGGGATCTCGGAACGAGCAGTACTTC.

The count of this clone is one. The J gene is TRBJ1-1, the V gene TRBV5-6, with D possibly matching TRBD1 (6 bases). CDR3 length equals 15 residues. The germline V gene encodes CDR1 SGHDT and CDR2 YYEEEE. Trimming stripped 4 bases from V and 4 bases from J, with 17 bases between. This CDR3 reads CASSITGYLGTEAFF. Written as DNA, the CDR3 is TGTGCCAGCAGCATAACAGGGTACTTGGGCACTGAAGCTTTCTTT.

In its sample, this clone was seen once. The rearrangement links TRBV28 to TRBJ1-6, with a tentative D call TRBD1 (6 bases). With 3 bases removed from V and 5 bases from J, the gap between germline ends came to 11 bases. CDR3 length: 15 residues. Germline V gene data show CDR1 as MDHEN and CDR2 as SYDVKM. CDR3 coding DNA: TGTGCCAGCAGTTTTAAGGGGGTGAATAATTCACCCCTCCACTTT. Translated: CASSFKGVNNSPLHF.

The rearrangement uses TRBV7-6 and TRBJ2-7; 14 bases match TRBD2. The junction had 2 bases not matched to a gene; V was cut back by 5 bases and J by 5 bases. The germline V gene encodes CDR1 SGHVS and CDR2 FNYEAQ. This CDR3 spans 14 amino acids. The CDR3: CASSMGLAGDEQYF. DNA of the CDR3: TGTGCCAGCAGCATGGGACTAGCGGGAGACGAGCAGTACTTC.

This sequence joins TRBV6-5 and TRBJ1-1; unclear D gene. Trimming left V 0 bases short and J 0 bases short, with 11 bases between. The V gene's germline CDR1 is MNHEY and CDR2 SVGAGI. The CDR3 has 16 amino acids. Written as DNA, the CDR3 is TGTGCCAGCAGTTACTCTCGGAGCAACATGAACACTGAAGCTTTCTTT. Its protein is CASSYSRSNMNTEAFF.

The V call is TRBV25-1, the J call TRBJ2-1, with TRBD2 identical over 10 bases. Trimming took 6 bases from V and 9 from J; bases not matched to a gene: 8. CDR1 and CDR2 (germline): MGHDK, SYGVNS. This CDR3 spans 14 amino acids. The chain's CDR3 is CASRPSGSIGEQFF. The DNA for the CDR3 is TGTGCCAGCAGGCCTAGCGGGAGCATAGGTGAGCAGTTCTTC.

The chain has TRBV24-1 and TRBJ1-2; perhaps TRBD1 as D (6 bases). Trimming took off 4 bases at V and 8 bases at J, with 19 bases between the two ends. Looked up from germline, CDR1 is KGHDR and CDR2 is SFDVKD. The CDR3 has 15 amino acids. CDR3 amino acids: CATSDRTMGAWGYTF. The CDR3 DNA reads TGTGCCACCAGTGACCGTACCATGGGGGCGTGGGGCTACACCTTC.

V and J are TRBV6-1 and TRBJ1-2; a weak D match, TRBD1 (6 bases). Germline V gene lookup returns CDR1 MNHNS and CDR2 SASEGT. This CDR3 is built from 17 residues. V lost 2 bases and J 4 bases, leaving 20 bases between the germline ends. The CDR3 region is CASSESSFGRGAYGYTF. In nucleotides, the CDR3 is TGTGCCAGCAGTGAATCGTCTTTTGGCAGGGGAGCCTATGGCTACACCTTC.

The chain recombines TRBV10-3 with TRBJ2-1, with TRBD2 matching 10 bases. The CDR3 extends over 13 amino acids. J lost 10 bases, V lost 8 bases, and 8 bases had no gene match. The V gene's germline CDR1 is ENHRY and CDR2 SYGVKD. CDR3 amino acids: CAILGLANGEQFF. Written as DNA, the CDR3 is TGTGCCATCCTGGGACTAGCGAATGGGGAGCAGTTCTTC.

As concerns this clone: One end of the junction fails to match germline, which may point to a read error. This chain links TRBV30 with TRBJ1-1; maybe TRBD1 (6 bases). CDR3 size: 12 residues. Germline values: CDR1 GTSNPN, CDR2 SVGIG (reference sequence). The CDR3 bases are TGTGCCTGGACAGGGGCGTTTGCTGAGGCTTTCTTT. Amino acid sequence: CAWTGAFAEAFF.

J is TRBJ1-6 and V is TRBV7-9, with TRBD1 identical over 11 bases. The germline gives CDR1 SEHNR, CDR2 FQNEAQ (reference sequence). The CDR3 contains 18 residues. J was trimmed by 9 bases and V by 5 bases; bases with no gene match: 15. This CDR3 is CASSLPPPGQGEGSPLHF. The CDR3 DNA is TGTGCCAGCAGCCTCCCCCCACCGGGACAGGGGGAAGGTTCACCCCTCCACTTT.

The chain couples TRBV29-1 to TRBJ1-2; D unresolved. Trimming took off 0 bases at V and 0 bases at J, with 11 bases between the two ends. Germline V gene lookup returns CDR1 SQVTM and CDR2 ANQGSEA. There are 15 residues in the CDR3. The CDR3 loop reads CSVEDWQNPNYGYTF. The CDR3 DNA reads as TGCAGCGTTGAAGATTGGCAGAACCCTAACTATGGCTACACCTTC.

The chain uses TRBV7-2 and TRBJ1-2; D gene unclear. Per germline, CDR1 SGHTA and CDR2 FQGNSA. V was cut by 5 bases and J by 4 bases, with 17 bases left in between. The CDR3 consists of 15 residues. The CDR3 nucleotides are TGTGCCAGCAGCCCTCAAGGAGGAGCACTCTATGGCTACACCTTC. It translates to CASSPQGGALYGYTF.

V usage is TRBV9 and J usage is TRBJ2-1, with D unclear. This CDR3 has 13 amino acids. V was cut by 0 bases and J by 6 bases, with 7 bases left in between. CDR1 SGDLS and CDR2 YYNGEE come from the germline V gene. This CDR3 reads CASSVAYGNEQFF. The CDR3, as DNA: TGTGCCAGCAGCGTAGCATACGGCAATGAGCAGTTCTTC. The full variable domain, in which reference TRBV9 and TRBJ2-1 provide the parts outside the CDR3, is DSGVTQTPKHLITATGQRVTLRCSPRSGDLSVYWYQQSLDQGLQFLIQYYNGEERAKGNILERFSAQQFPDLHSELNLSSLELGDSALYFCASSVAYGNEQFFGPGTRLTVL.

The rearrangement joins TRBV12-5 to TRBJ2-5; 7 bases map to TRBD1. V was pared by 3 bases and J by 1 base, with 5 bases of the junction left unmatched. The CDR3 consists of 15 residues. CDR1 and CDR2 from the germline V gene are LGHNT and FRNRAP. The CDR3: CASGLWSGGQETQYF. DNA of the CDR3: TGTGCTAGTGGTTTATGGTCAGGGGGCCAAGAGACCCAGTACTTC.